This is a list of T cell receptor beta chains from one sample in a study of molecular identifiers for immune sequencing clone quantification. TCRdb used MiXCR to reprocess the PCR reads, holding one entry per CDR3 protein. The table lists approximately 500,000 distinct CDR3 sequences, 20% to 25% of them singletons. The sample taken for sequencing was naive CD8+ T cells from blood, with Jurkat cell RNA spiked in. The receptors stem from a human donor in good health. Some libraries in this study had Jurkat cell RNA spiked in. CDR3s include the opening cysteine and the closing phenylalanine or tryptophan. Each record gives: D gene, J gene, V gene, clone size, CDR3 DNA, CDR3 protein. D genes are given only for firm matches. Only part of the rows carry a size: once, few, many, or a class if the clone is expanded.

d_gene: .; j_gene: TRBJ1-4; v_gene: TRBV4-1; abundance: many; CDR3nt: TGCGCCAGCAGCCAAGTGGAAAGTCTTAATGAAAAACTGTTTTTT; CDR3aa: CASSQVESLNEKLFF
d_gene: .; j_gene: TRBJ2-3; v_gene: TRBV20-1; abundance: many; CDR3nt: TGCAGTGCTAGGGACTTGGGAGAGCCCTTATTT; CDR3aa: CSARDLGEPLF
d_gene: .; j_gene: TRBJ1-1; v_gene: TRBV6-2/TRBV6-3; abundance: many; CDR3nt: TGTGCCAGCAGTTACTCTCAACAGTTTGAACACTCGGCTTTCTTT; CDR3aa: CASSYSQQFEHSAFF
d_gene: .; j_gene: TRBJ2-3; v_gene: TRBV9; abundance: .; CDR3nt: TGTGCCAGCAGCGTAGGGCAGCGCACAGACACGCAGTATTTT; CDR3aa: CASSVGQRTDTQYF
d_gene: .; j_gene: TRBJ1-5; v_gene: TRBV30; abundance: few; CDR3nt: TGTGCCTGGAGTCCAGACAGCTATAGCAATCAGCCCCAGCATTTT; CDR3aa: CAWSPDSYSNQPQHF
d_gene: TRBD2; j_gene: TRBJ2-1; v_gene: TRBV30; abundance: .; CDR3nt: TGTGCCTGGAGAGCGGGAGTTTTCTACAATGAGCAGTTCTTC; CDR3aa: CAWRAGVFYNEQFF
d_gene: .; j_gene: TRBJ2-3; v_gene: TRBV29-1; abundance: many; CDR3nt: TGCAGCGTTGTTTTACTGGATACGCAGTATTTT; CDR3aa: CSVVLLDTQYF
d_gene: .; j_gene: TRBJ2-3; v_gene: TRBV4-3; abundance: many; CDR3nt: TGCGCCAGCAGCCAAGTAATTAGCGAGGGCACAGATACGCAGTATTTT; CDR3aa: CASSQVISEGTDTQYF
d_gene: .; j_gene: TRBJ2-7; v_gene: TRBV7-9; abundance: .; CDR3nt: TGTGCCAGCAGCTTCCCAGGGGTAACACAAGAGCAGTACTTC; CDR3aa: CASSFPGVTQEQYF
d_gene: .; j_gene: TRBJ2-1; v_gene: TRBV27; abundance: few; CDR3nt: TGTGCCAGCAGTTTACAGGGGGGCTGCAATGAGCAGTTCTTC; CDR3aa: CASSLQGGCNEQFF
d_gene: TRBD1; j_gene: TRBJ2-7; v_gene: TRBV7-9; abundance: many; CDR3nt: TGTGCCAGCAGCTTAGCGCTGGGACAGCACTACGAGCAGTACTTC; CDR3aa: CASSLALGQHYEQYF
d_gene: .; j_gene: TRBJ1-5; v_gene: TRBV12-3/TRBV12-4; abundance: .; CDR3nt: TGTGCCAGCAGCCTGGCAGGGATAAAGCAGCCCCAGCATTTT; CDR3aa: CASSLAGIKQPQHF
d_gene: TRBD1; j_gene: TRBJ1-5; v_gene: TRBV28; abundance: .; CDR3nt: TGTGCCTGCAGGCCGACAGGGCTTAGCAATCAGCCCCAGCATTTT; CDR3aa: CACRPTGLSNQPQHF
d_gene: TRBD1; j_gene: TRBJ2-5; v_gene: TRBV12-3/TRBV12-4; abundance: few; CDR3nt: TGTGCCAGCAGTAGCGACAGGGCACTAGGCGAGACCCAGTACTTC; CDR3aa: CASSSDRALGETQYF
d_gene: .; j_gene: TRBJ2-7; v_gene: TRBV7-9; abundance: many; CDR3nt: TGTGCCAGCAGCCCCCCAGGGTTGGCGGGAAACTACGAGCAGTACTTC; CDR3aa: CASSPPGLAGNYEQYF
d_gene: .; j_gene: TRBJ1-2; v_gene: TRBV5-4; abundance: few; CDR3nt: TGTGCCAGCAGCTTGGAACAGGGAAACCGAATTAACTATGGCTACACCTTC; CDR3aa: CASSLEQGNRINYGYTF
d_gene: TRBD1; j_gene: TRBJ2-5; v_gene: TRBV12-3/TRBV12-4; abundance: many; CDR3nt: TGTGCCAGCAGTCCGGGACAGGGAGGACAAGAGACCCAGTACTTC; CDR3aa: CASSPGQGGQETQYF
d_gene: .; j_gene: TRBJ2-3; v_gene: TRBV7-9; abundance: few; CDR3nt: TGTGCCAGCGGCAGAGGGGATACGCAGTATTTT; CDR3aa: CASGRGDTQYF
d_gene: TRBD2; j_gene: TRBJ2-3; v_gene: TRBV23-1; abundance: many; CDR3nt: TGCGCCAGCAGTCACCCGCTAGCGGGAGTCACAGATACGCAGTATTTT; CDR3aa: CASSHPLAGVTDTQYF
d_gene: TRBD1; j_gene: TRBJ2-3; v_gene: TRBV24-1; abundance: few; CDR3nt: TGTGCCACCAGTGACTCTCCGGGACAGGGGACGAATACGCAGTATTTT; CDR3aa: CATSDSPGQGTNTQYF
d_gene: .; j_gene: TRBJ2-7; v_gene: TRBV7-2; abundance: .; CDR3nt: TGTGCCAGCAGCCCAGAACCCTTAATCTACGAGCAGTACTTC; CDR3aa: CASSPEPLIYEQYF
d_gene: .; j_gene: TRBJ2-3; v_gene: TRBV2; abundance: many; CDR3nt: TGTGCCAGCAGTGAGTGGTTGGGACCAGATACGCAGTATTTT; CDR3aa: CASSEWLGPDTQYF
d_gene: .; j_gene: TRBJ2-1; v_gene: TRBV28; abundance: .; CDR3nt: TGTGCCAGCAGTCCCCGACGGAGGATTTACAATGAGCAGTTCTTC; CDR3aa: CASSPRRRIYNEQFF
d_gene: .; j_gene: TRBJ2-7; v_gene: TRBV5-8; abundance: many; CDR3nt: TGTGCCAGCACCCTTGGGCTGGCCTACGAGCAGTACTTC; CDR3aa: CASTLGLAYEQYF
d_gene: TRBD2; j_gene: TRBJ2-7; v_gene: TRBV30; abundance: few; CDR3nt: TGTGCCTGGCGACGGACTAGCGGGAGGGCCGAAGAGCAGTACTTC; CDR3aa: CAWRRTSGRAEEQYF
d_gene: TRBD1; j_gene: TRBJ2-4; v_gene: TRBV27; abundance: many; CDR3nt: TGTGCCAGCAGTCCGCAGGGGGCTCGCAACATTCAGTACTTC; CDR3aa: CASSPQGARNIQYF